The next 25 T cell receptor beta chains were all read from a single sample in a study of regulatory T cells in long-lasting Graves disease. Arm-PCR with iRepertoire HTBI primers amplified the CDR3 regions for these TCR beta libraries. In TCRdb, the multiplex PCR reads were re-called with MiXCR into one record per CDR3 protein. In the table there are about 470,000 distinct CDR3 sequences, 20% to 25% of which are singletons. The time point denotes: persistent/refractory GD, antithyroid drugs over 5 years with positive TRAb. The TCR library was made from RNA that had been extracted from PBMCs in TRIzol. The source was peripheral blood mononuclear cells (PBMCs), collected when the disease was refractory, from a patient treated with antithyroid drugs. Receptor source: a female donor with Graves disease.

This clonotype occurred many times. The chain joins TRBV2 to TRBJ1-6; perhaps TRBD1 as D (5 bases). The CDR3 length is 14 residues. With 4 bases removed from V and 14 bases from J, the gap between germline ends came to 18 bases. Germline V gives CDR1 SNHLY, CDR2 FYNNEI. CDR3 coding DNA: TGTGCCAGCAGTGTAGCGGCTGGCGTAGGGGCCCTCCACTTT. Its translation is CASSVAAGVGALHF. The entire variable domain, with the rest obtained from reference TRBV2 and TRBJ1-6, is as follows: EPEVTQTPSHQVTQMGQEVILRCVPISNHLYFYWYRQILGQKVEFLVSFYNNEISEKSEIFDDQFSVERPDGSNFTLKIRSTKLEDSAMYFCASSVAAGVGALHFGNGTRLTVT.

The chain carries TRBV6-1 and TRBJ2-2; TRBD2 matches 9 bases. J gave up 2 bases and V 6 bases, and 4 bases lay outside the gene matches. The CDR3 runs 15 residues. Germline V gene data show CDR1 as MNHNS and CDR2 as SASEGT. For the CDR3, the DNA is TGTGCCAGCAGACAGGGACTAGCTAACACCGGGGAGCTGTTTTTT. As protein: CASRQGLANTGELFF.

This clonotype was counted only a few times. The CDR3 reads CATRTGMDTQYF. The DNA of the CDR3 is TGTGCCACCAGGACAGGGATGGATACGCAGTATTTT. This chain joins TRBV19 and TRBJ2-3; the match to TRBD1 covers 8 bases. The ends lost 10 bases at V and 6 bases at J; junction bases unmatched: 6. The CDR3 runs to 12 residues. Germline V gene sequence: CDR1 LNHDA, CDR2 SQIVND (reference sequence).

The sample holds many counts of this clonotype. J is TRBJ1-2 and V is TRBV2; D remains ambiguous. The CDR3 has 12 residues. Germline-derived CDR1 and CDR2 are SNHLY and FYNNEI. Trimming pared 5 bases from V and 8 bases from J, leaving 12 bases between. DNA of the CDR3: TGTGCCAGCAGTAGAGGGCCCGGAGGCTACACCTTC. Translated: CASSRGPGGYTF.

V gene TRBV5-1 combines with J gene TRBJ1-3; D unresolved. The CDR3 extends over 15 amino acids. Trimming removed 4 bases from V and 6 bases from J, with 17 bases in between. Germline V gene sequence: CDR1 SGHRS, CDR2 YFSETQ. The CDR3 nucleotides read TGCGCCAGCAGCCCAGGACCGGCGGGAGAAAACACCATATATTTT. Translated, it gives CASSPGPAGENTIYF.

The sample holds one count of this clonotype. The chain carries TRBV18 and TRBJ2-5; no firm D call. The germline V gene has CDR1 KGHSH and CDR2 LQKENI. V was trimmed by 4 bases and J by 2 bases, leaving 11 bases between them. The CDR3 sequence is 14 residues long. CDR3 sequence reads: CASSRYQAQETQYF. In DNA form, the CDR3 reads TGTGCCAGCTCACGATACCAGGCTCAAGAGACCCAGTACTTC.

The V gene is TRBV25-1, the J gene TRBJ1-1; unclear D gene. The CDR3 length is 13 residues. Trimming stripped 7 bases from V and 4 bases from J, with 13 bases between. CDR1 MGHDK and CDR2 SYGVNS come from the germline V gene. CDR3 amino acids: CASKKLGTTEAFF. The CDR3 DNA is TGTGCCAGCAAGAAGTTGGGCACCACTGAAGCTTTCTTT.

This clonotype was picked up many times. The chain has TRBV28 and TRBJ2-5, with TRBD2 matching over 11 bases. The CDR3 runs 17 residues. Germline V gives CDR1 MDHEN, CDR2 SYDVKM. V dropped 5 bases and J dropped 1; count of bases not matched to a gene: 9. CDR3 amino acids: CASSNMTSGASQETQYF. CDR3 sequence (DNA): TGTGCCAGCAGTAACATGACTAGCGGGGCTTCCCAAGAGACCCAGTACTTC.

This clonotype was observed a few times. This chain links TRBV6-1 with TRBJ2-7, with D uncertain. V gave up 3 bases and J gave up 0 bases, with 9 bases separating them. CDR1 is MNHNS and CDR2 is SASEGT in the germline V gene. The CDR3 consists of 14 residues. CDR3 sequence reads: CASSDWMDSYEQYF. Here the CDR3 DNA reads TGTGCCAGCAGTGATTGGATGGACTCCTACGAGCAGTACTTC.

The table lists this clonotype with a few counts. The CDR3 sequence: CATSRATDPETQYF. The CDR3, as DNA: TGTGCCACCAGCAGAGCCACCGACCCGGAGACCCAGTACTTC. The chain links TRBV15 to TRBJ2-5; D is ambiguous. The CDR3 length is 14 residues. V shed 1 base and J shed 5 bases, with 11 bases lying between them. The germline CDR1 and CDR2 sequences are LNHNV and YYDKDF (reference sequence).

This clonotype was seen a handful of times. Here the CDR3 reads CASRFLPSANTEAFF. The CDR3 DNA reads TGCGCCAGCAGATTCCTCCCAAGTGCGAACACTGAAGCTTTCTTT. The chain recombines TRBV5-1 with TRBJ1-1; D is unresolved. CDR3 length: 15 amino acids. Germline values: CDR1 SGHRS, CDR2 YFSETQ. V gave up 5 bases and J gave up 1 base, with 15 bases separating them.

This clonotype was observed at least ten times. The gene calls are TRBV12-5 and TRBJ2-5; D not certain. V lost 6 bases and J lost 2, with 16 bases in between. This CDR3 contains 15 residues. Germline V gene data show CDR1 as LGHNT and CDR2 as FRNRAP. Written as DNA, the CDR3 is TGTGCTAGTGGCATGGCGGCCGCACAACAAGAGACCCAGTACTTC. The encoded protein is CASGMAAAQQETQYF.

At least ten counts were recorded for this clonotype. This chain joins TRBV12-3 or TRBV12-4 and TRBJ1-2; D unresolved. The length of the CDR3 is 12 residues. The V end was cut by 4 bases, the J end by 7 bases, with 10 bases between. As DNA, the CDR3 is TGTGCCAGCAGTTCAGAAATTGGTGGCTACACCTTC. It yields the protein CASSSEIGGYTF.

The chain carries TRBV5-1 and TRBJ1-1, with D perhaps matching TRBD1 (5 bases). The CDR3 loop spans 13 amino acids. V was clipped by 4 bases and J by 2 bases, with 9 bases between them. Germline CDR1 reads SGHRS; CDR2 reads YFSETQ. The CDR3, as DNA: TGCGCCAGCAGCATTGGGACCAACACTGAAGCTTTCTTT. Encoded protein: CASSIGTNTEAFF.

This clonotype was observed at least ten times. The rearrangement links TRBV20-1 to TRBJ2-4; tentatively, D is TRBD1 (5 bases). V was shortened by 7 bases and J by 1 base, with 11 bases between the two germline ends. The CDR3 runs 13 residues. The germline CDR1 and CDR2 sequences are DFQATT and SNEGSKA (reference sequence). The CDR3 sequence: CSVQKGAKNIQYF. In nucleotides, the CDR3 is TGCAGTGTCCAAAAGGGGGCCAAAAACATTCAGTACTTC.

Comments on this clonotype: At one end the junction does not follow the germline gene, possibly because of a read error. The rearrangement links TRBV12-3 or TRBV12-4 to TRBJ2-2; D might be TRBD2 (5 bases). This CDR3 is built from 14 residues. CDR3 DNA sequence: TGTGCCAGCAGTTTAAACGGGAACTCCGGGGAGCTGTTTTTT. Translating it yields CASSLNGNSGELFF.

This clonotype was observed a single time. The chain carries TRBV5-6 and TRBJ2-7; 13 positions agree with TRBD2. The CDR3 runs to 15 residues. Trimming at V came to 4 bases and at J to 6 bases, leaving 7 bases not matched to a gene. CDR1 and CDR2 (germline): SGHDT, YYEEEE. The CDR3 region is CASSLGTSGIREQYF. In DNA form, the CDR3 reads TGTGCCAGCAGCCTAGGGACTAGCGGGATCCGCGAGCAGTACTTC.

This chain joins TRBV7-9 and TRBJ2-2; 13 nucleotides line up with TRBD2. V gave up 3 bases and J gave up 8 bases; unmatched junction bases: 12. Germline lookup yields CDR1 SEHNR and CDR2 FQNEAQ (reference sequence). This CDR3 comprises 18 residues. As DNA, the CDR3 is TGTGCCAGCAGCTTTCTCCCGGGGACTAGCGGGATGCCAGGGGAGCTGTTTTTT. This codes for CASSFLPGTSGMPGELFF.

The table lists this clonotype with many counts. This chain links TRBV12-3 or TRBV12-4 with TRBJ2-5; 7 nucleotides line up with TRBD2. With V trimmed by 6 bases and J by 7 bases, 14 bases remained unmatched. The CDR3 spans 15 residues. CDR3 nucleotides: TGTGCCAGCAGCCCCACCGTCGCGGGAGAGGGGACCCAGTACTTC. Translation: CASSPTVAGEGTQYF.

The chain links TRBV7-9 to TRBJ1-1; D not certain. Germline CDR1 reads SEHNR; CDR2 reads FQNEAQ (reference sequence). The CDR3 has 11 amino acids. V lost 5 bases and J 7 bases, leaving 8 bases between the germline ends. CDR3 in DNA: TGTGCCAGCAGCACAAAAAATGAAGCTTTCTTT. As protein: CASSTKNEAFF.

The chain uses TRBV5-6 and TRBJ1-3; TRBD1 might be the D (5 bases). V lost 1 base, J lost 0 bases, and 11 bases lay in between. CDR1 and CDR2 (germline): SGHDT, YYEEEE. The CDR3 has 16 amino acids. The CDR3 is CASSLFDRRSGNTIYF. As DNA, the CDR3 is TGTGCCAGCAGCTTGTTCGACAGACGCTCTGGAAACACCATATATTTT.

This clonotype was seen at least ten times. This chain links TRBV12-3 or TRBV12-4 with TRBJ1-1; maybe TRBD1 (6 bases). The V end lost 2 bases, the J end lost 3 bases, and 16 bases lay between the germline ends. CDR3 length: 16 residues. CDR3 in amino acids: CASSLRGDGRDTEAFF. In DNA, the CDR3 is TGTGCCAGCAGTTTAAGGGGGGACGGGCGTGACACTGAAGCTTTCTTT.

This clonotype has a handful of counts. The chain links TRBV6-5 to TRBJ1-1, with no clear D. The germline V gene has CDR1 MNHEY and CDR2 SVGAGI. This CDR3 has 14 residues. V was cut by 2 bases and J by 1 base, with 8 bases left in between. CDR3 in DNA: TGTGCCAGCAGTTACGGTTGGGAGAACACTGAAGCTTTCTTT. Protein sequence: CASSYGWENTEAFF.

In this sample, this clonotype turned up many times. The chain joins TRBV10-3 to TRBJ1-5; 10 bases agree with TRBD1. With 3 bases clipped from V and 4 bases from J, the junction kept 6 bases outside the gene matches. Germline V gives CDR1 ENHRY, CDR2 SYGVKD. The CDR3 extends over 16 amino acids. CDR3 amino acids: CAISDLDRGANQPQHF. The CDR3 nucleotides are TGTGCCATCAGTGACCTGGACAGGGGGGCAAATCAGCCCCAGCATTTT.

This clonotype was picked up a small number of times. CDR3 sequence reads: CSAWTSGGNIQYF. As DNA, the CDR3 is TGCAGTGCTTGGACTAGCGGGGGAAACATTCAGTACTTC. V and J are TRBV20-1 and TRBJ2-4; 13 nucleotides match TRBD2. Germline lookup yields CDR1 DFQATT and CDR2 SNEGSKA (reference sequence). V was clipped by 5 bases and J by 6 bases; unmatched bases: 1. The CDR3 extends over 13 amino acids.